There are a few counts of the clone carrying this T cell receptor (beta chain). The CDR3 runs to 15 residues. The junction had 7 bases not matched to a gene; V was cut back by 4 bases and J by 2 bases. Germline V CDR1 and CDR2: SGHDN, FVKESK. This record comes from a study of blood T cell repertoires in COVID-19. Measured with immunoSEQ multiplex PCR; TCRdb has only the in-frame clones, and not every one. The sample includes roughly 180,000 clones, approximately 89% of them seen just once. This TCR came from a man aged 40-49 years who had recovered from COVID-19. The sequencing input was PBMCs or T cells enriched from blood (not recorded which). The chain joins TRBV14 to TRBJ2-5; TRBD1 matches at 7 bases. In DNA form, the CDR3 reads TGTGCCAGCAGCCCGACCTGGACAGGTCAAGAGACCCAGTACTTC. Translated: CASSPTWTGQETQYF.